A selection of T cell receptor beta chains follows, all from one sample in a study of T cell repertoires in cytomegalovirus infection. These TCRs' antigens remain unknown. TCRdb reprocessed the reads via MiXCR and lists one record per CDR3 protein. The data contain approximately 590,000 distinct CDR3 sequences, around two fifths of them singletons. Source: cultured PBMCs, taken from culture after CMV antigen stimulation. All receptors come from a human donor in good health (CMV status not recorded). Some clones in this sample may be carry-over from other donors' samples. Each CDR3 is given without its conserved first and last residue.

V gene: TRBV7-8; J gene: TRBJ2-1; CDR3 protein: ASSLHGDEQF
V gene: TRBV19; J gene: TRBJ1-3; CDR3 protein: ASSTRTGSGNTIY
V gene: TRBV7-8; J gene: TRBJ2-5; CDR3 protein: ASTTGTAGGTQY
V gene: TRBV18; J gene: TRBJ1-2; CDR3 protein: ASSLNRQATYGYT
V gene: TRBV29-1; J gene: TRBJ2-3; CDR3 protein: SAEPPTSTDTQY
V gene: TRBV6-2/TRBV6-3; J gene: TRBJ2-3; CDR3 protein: ASSSGSFVDTQY
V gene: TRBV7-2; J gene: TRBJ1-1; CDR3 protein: AGGLWAGDYTEAF
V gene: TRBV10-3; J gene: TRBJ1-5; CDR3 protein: AISDPFRRTNQPQH
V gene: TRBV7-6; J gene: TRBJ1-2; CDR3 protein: ASSLASGTRYGYT
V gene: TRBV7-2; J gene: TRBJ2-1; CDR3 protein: ASSLKTSGWEQF
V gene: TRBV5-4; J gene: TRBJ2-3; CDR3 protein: ASSLMLAGRSSTDTQY
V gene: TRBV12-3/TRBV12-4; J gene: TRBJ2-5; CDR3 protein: ASSHRTSGAQETQY
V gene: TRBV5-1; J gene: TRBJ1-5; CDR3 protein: ASSLRTGQRPQH
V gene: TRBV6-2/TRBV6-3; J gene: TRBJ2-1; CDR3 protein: ASSLPGTSGNEQF
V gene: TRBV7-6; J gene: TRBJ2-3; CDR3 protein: ASSRWGGTQY
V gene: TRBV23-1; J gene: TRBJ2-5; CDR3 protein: ASRPVLWGQETQY
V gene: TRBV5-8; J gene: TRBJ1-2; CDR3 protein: ASSLERELYT
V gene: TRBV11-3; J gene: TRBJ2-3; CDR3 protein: ASSPRTSGVTDTQY
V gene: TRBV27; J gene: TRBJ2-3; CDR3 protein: ASTGGNTDTQY
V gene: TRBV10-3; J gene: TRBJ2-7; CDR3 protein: AISVPMGGEQY
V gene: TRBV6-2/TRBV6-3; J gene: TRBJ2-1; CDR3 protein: ASSSLDPSYNEQF
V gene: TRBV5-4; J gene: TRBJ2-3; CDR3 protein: ASSLFGGRPDTQY
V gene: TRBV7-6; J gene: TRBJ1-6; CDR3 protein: ASSLGTGGAGSPLH
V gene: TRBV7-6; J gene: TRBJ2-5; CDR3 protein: ASSLGGNQETQY
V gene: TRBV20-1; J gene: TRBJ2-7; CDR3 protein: SSLSGISYEQY
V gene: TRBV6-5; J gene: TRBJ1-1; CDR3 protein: ASSYHSKGDLGAF
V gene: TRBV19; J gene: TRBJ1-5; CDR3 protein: ASSIFHTETNQPQH
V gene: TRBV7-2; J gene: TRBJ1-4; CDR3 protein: ASSLSWGANEKLF
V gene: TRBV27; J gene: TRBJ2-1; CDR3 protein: ASSLVLAGGLEQF
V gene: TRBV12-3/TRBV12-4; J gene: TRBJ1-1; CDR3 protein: ASSLGLATEAF
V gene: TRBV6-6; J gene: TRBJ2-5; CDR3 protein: ASTLGVETQY
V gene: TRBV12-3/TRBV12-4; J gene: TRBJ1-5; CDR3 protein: ASTSSKGHQPQH
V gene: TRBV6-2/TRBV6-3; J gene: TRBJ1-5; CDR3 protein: ASNLMSSNQPQH
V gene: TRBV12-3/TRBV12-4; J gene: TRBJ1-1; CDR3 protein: ASSLGDGDTEAF
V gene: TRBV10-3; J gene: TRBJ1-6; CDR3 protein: AISERQGGNNNSPLH
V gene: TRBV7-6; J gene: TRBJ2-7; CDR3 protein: ASSLVGGQGDYEQY